Listed below are T cell receptor beta chains from one sample, sequenced in a study of yellow fever vaccine responses in identical twins. Each CDR3 protein gets one entry after TCRdb re-called the RT-PCR reads with MiXCR. The sample yields about a thousand distinct CDR3 sequences, roughly 88% seen once. The sample was T cells from blood (PBMCs), unsorted or a sorted subset (not recorded which), taken before or after yellow fever vaccination (not recorded which). The receptor source for this set is a female donor who received the yellow fever vaccine. Each CDR3 is given with its conserved first and last residue. The D gene is left open where the match is weak. The size entry is marked missing in some rows and otherwise reads once, few, many or a size class.

v_call	d_call	j_call	cdr3_length	clone_size	cdr3_aa	cdr3_nt
TRBV6-4	-	TRBJ2-6	17	-	CASSPGGGGSGANVLTF	TGTGCCAGCAGTCCCGGGGGAGGAGGATCCGGGGCCAACGTCCTGACTTTC
TRBV6-1	TRBD1	TRBJ2-3	13	-	CASTEGAEDTQYF	TGTGCCAGCACCGAGGGGGCGGAAGATACGCAGTATTTT
TRBV7-2	-	TRBJ1-3	15	-	CASSLATYSGNTIYF	TGTGCCAGCAGCTTAGCTACTTATTCTGGAAACACCATATATTTT
TRBV11-3	TRBD2	TRBJ2-5	17	-	CASSLVGSGGARETQYF	TGTGCCAGCAGCTTAGTGGGTAGCGGGGGGGCCCGGGAGACCCAGTACTTC
TRBV6-2/TRBV6-3	-	TRBJ1-6	15	-	CASSYSQRGVSPLHF	TGTGCCAGCAGTTACTCACAGCGGGGCGTTTCACCCCTCCACTTT
TRBV30	-	TRBJ1-2	14	-	CAFWTEGATWSYTF	TGTGCCTTCTGGACCGAAGGGGCCACCTGGAGCTACACCTTC
TRBV6-4	-	TRBJ2-1	16	-	CASSDSGQASYNEQFF	TGTGCCAGCAGTGACTCGGGGCAGGCCTCCTACAATGAGCAGTTCTTC
TRBV6-1	-	TRBJ1-1	16	-	CASSDIGESMWSEAFF	TGTGCCAGCAGTGACATAGGGGAATCAATGTGGTCTGAAGCTTTCTTT
TRBV4-2	-	TRBJ2-5	16	-	CASSPTYVPRQETQYF	TGTGCCAGCAGCCCCACCTACGTACCCCGTCAAGAGACCCAGTACTTC
TRBV7-2	TRBD2	TRBJ2-1	14	-	CASSLAGGPDEQFF	TGTGCCAGCAGCCTAGCGGGAGGGCCCGATGAGCAGTTCTTC
TRBV10-3	-	TRBJ1-4	14	few	CAIWEPGPNEKLFF	TGTGCCATCTGGGAGCCAGGACCTAATGAAAAACTGTTTTTT
TRBV15	-	TRBJ1-1	14	-	CATSRAGVHTEAFF	TGTGCCACCAGCAGGGCCGGGGTACACACTGAAGCTTTCTTT
TRBV6-2/TRBV6-3	-	TRBJ1-1	13	-	CASSYGGQGEAFF	TGTGCCAGCAGTTACGGGGGGCAGGGTGAAGCTTTCTTT
TRBV4-1	-	TRBJ2-1	15	-	CASSQVTSSYNEQFF	TGCGCCAGCAGCCAAGTTACTAGCTCCTACAATGAGCAGTTCTTC
TRBV12-3/TRBV12-4	-	TRBJ1-1	13	-	CASTTTWSSEAFF	TGTGCCAGCACCACCACGTGGAGCTCTGAAGCTTTCTTT
TRBV3-1	-	TRBJ2-3	15	-	CASSQAPGHTDTQYF	TGTGCCAGCAGCCAAGCGCCGGGGCACACAGATACGCAGTATTTT
TRBV10-3	-	TRBJ2-7	13	-	CAISDGPGDEQYF	TGTGCCATCAGTGACGGCCCTGGGGACGAGCAGTACTTC
TRBV11-2	-	TRBJ1-4	15	-	CASSPWGLGNEKLFF	TGTGCCAGCAGCCCGTGGGGGCTTGGAAATGAAAAACTGTTTTTT
TRBV15	-	TRBJ1-5	13	-	CATSRTRNQPQHF	TGTGCCACCAGCAGGACGAGAAATCAGCCCCAGCATTTT
TRBV7-9	-	TRBJ2-1	14	-	CASSLLVGNNEQFF	TGTGCCAGCAGCTTATTGGTTGGCAATAATGAGCAGTTCTTC
TRBV9	-	TRBJ2-1	14	-	CASTVGGTYNEQFF	TGTGCCAGCACCGTAGGCGGAACGTACAATGAGCAGTTCTTC
TRBV11-1	-	TRBJ2-1	17	-	CASSLKWWSAQPNEQFF	TGTGCCAGCAGCCTCAAGTGGTGGTCGGCACAGCCTAATGAGCAGTTCTTC
TRBV11-3	TRBD1	TRBJ2-7	15	once	CASSSRDRVSHEQYF	TGTGCCAGCAGCTCCCGGGACAGGGTTTCTCACGAGCAGTACTTC
TRBV11-1	-	TRBJ1-2	15	-	CASSKEVSGVHGYTF	TGTGCCAGCAGCAAAGAGGTTTCAGGGGTACATGGCTACACCTTC
TRBV4-2	-	TRBJ2-5	14	-	CASSPGQGRETQYF	TGTGCCAGCAGCCCCGGGCAGGGCCGGGAGACCCAGTACTTC
TRBV4-3	-	TRBJ1-4	14	-	CASSQDPGPEKLFF	TGCGCCAGCAGCCAAGACCCGGGTCCTGAAAAACTGTTTTTT
TRBV10-2	-	TRBJ1-1	12	-	CATQDLNTEAFF	TGCGCCACCCAGGATTTGAACACTGAAGCTTTCTTT
TRBV7-3	TRBD2	TRBJ2-1	15	-	CASSVTSGPYNEQFF	TGTGCCAGCAGCGTAACTAGCGGTCCCTACAATGAGCAGTTCTTC
TRBV4-1	-	TRBJ1-1	15	-	CASSQAKGDYTEAFF	TGCGCCAGCAGCCAGGCGAAAGGGGATTACACTGAAGCTTTCTTT
TRBV30	-	TRBJ1-1	13	-	CAWKWAGETEAFF	TGTGCCTGGAAGTGGGCAGGTGAAACTGAAGCTTTCTTT
TRBV7-6	TRBD2	TRBJ2-1	15	-	CASSLSPSGAGEQFF	TGTGCCAGCAGCTTATCCCCTAGCGGGGCGGGTGAGCAGTTCTTC
TRBV6-5	-	TRBJ1-2	14	-	CASSYSTVNYGYTF	TGTGCCAGCAGTTACTCTACGGTTAACTATGGCTACACCTTC
TRBV2	-	TRBJ2-3	15	-	CASSQGTASTDTQYF	TGTGCCAGCAGTCAAGGGACCGCTAGCACAGATACGCAGTATTTT
TRBV4-1	TRBD2	TRBJ2-1	16	hyperexpanded	CASSQLGTSGIYEQFF	TGCGCCAGCAGCCAATTGGGGACTAGCGGGATCTATGAGCAGTTCTTC
TRBV1	-	TRBJ1-5	11	few	CTSKRRGSQHF	TGCACCAGCAAGAGACGAGGATCCCAGCATTTT
TRBV11-1	-	TRBJ1-5	15	-	CASSLEAGVRQPQHF	TGTGCCAGCAGCTTAGAGGCAGGGGTTAGGCAGCCCCAGCATTTT
TRBV11-1	TRBD2	TRBJ2-3	16	-	CASSSRIAGGTDTQYF	TGTGCCAGCAGCTCGCGGATAGCGGGAGGAACAGATACGCAGTATTTT
TRBV7-2	-	TRBJ2-5	13	-	CASSLATYETQYF	TGTGCCAGCAGCTTAGCGACCTATGAGACCCAGTACTTC
TRBV7-9	-	TRBJ2-3	12	-	CASSSDHRTQYF	TGTGCCAGCAGCTCGGACCACCGGACGCAGTATTTT
TRBV20-1	-	TRBJ2-3	15	-	CSAPIPDGHTDTQYF	TGCAGTGCCCCAATTCCGGACGGACACACAGATACGCAGTATTTT
TRBV4-2	TRBD2	TRBJ2-7	16	-	CASSQDGASGSYEQYF	TGTGCCAGCAGCCAAGATGGGGCTAGCGGGAGCTACGAGCAGTACTTC
TRBV20-1	-	TRBJ1-2	15	-	CSAYNPGETVYGYTF	TGCAGTGCTTACAATCCAGGGGAGACGGTCTATGGCTACACCTTC
TRBV15	-	TRBJ2-2	13	-	CATSAGNTGELFF	TGTGCCACCAGTGCAGGGAACACCGGGGAGCTGTTTTTT
TRBV11-3	-	TRBJ2-3	12	hyperexpanded	CASSLQGDTQYF	TGTGCCAGCAGCTTGCAGGGAGATACGCAGTATTTT
TRBV12-3/TRBV12-4	TRBD1	TRBJ1-1	14	few	CASTSDRANTEAFF	TGTGCCAGCACTTCAGACAGGGCGAACACTGAAGCTTTCTTT
TRBV30	-	TRBJ1-3	11	-	CAWSDRNTIYF	TGTGCCTGGAGTGACAGAAACACCATATATTTT
TRBV11-1	TRBD1	TRBJ2-3	11	-	CAWTGSDTQYF	TGTGCCTGGACAGGTTCAGATACGCAGTATTTT
TRBV7-2	-	TRBJ2-2	15	-	CASSLAIWDTGELFF	TGTGCCAGCAGCTTAGCGATTTGGGACACCGGGGAGCTGTTTTTT
TRBV11-1	-	TRBJ1-1	14	-	CASTPGLFYTEAFF	TGTGCCAGCACACCCGGACTTTTCTACACTGAAGCTTTCTTT
TRBV7-2	-	TRBJ2-1	12	-	CASSLVHNEQFF	TGTGCCAGCAGCTTAGTCCACAATGAGCAGTTCTTC
TRBV6-5	-	TRBJ1-3	15	-	CASSYSRGSGNTIYF	TGTGCCAGCAGTTACTCACGGGGTTCAGGAAACACCATATATTTT
TRBV7-3	TRBD2	TRBJ2-5	13	-	CASSFRRGETQYF	TGTGCCAGCAGCTTTCGGCGGGGGGAGACCCAGTACTTC